This T cell receptor (beta chain) was sequenced during a study of beta chain features in type 1 diabetes. Reverse transcribing all isolated RNA meant expressed TCRB transcripts were sequenced. Profiling relied on immunoSEQ multiplex PCR, and the TCRdb table lists in-frame clones only, not all of them. In the table there are 600,000 to 700,000 clones, roughly an eighth of which are singletons. This clone came up a few times. The antigen remains undetermined. Regarding the study as a whole: Individuals with type 1 diabetes displayed fewer insertions and more deletions at VDJ junctions. Type 1 diabetes patients showed a moderate but significant shortening of TCRB CDR3s in all four CD4+ subsets.

The length of the CDR3 is 15 residues. Germline assignment: CDR1 SEHNR and CDR2 FQNEAQ (reference sequence). V lost 2 bases and J 3 bases, leaving 14 bases between the germline ends. The TCR originated in a man aged 30-40 years with type 1 diabetes. J is TRBJ2-7 and V is TRBV7-9; D is undetermined. The specimen was naive CD4+ T cells from blood. The CDR3 spells CASSLLADHFYEQYF. In nucleotides, the CDR3 is TGTGCCAGCAGCTTACTGGCGGATCATTTCTACGAGCAGTACTTC.